Shown below are 26 T cell receptor beta chains from a single sample sequenced in a study of tumor and adjacent non-tumor tissue in lung cancer. Three rounds of nested PCR, following a modified ARM-PCR protocol, produced the TCRbeta library. One entry per CDR3 protein, called by TCRdb with MiXCR from the multiplex PCR reads. The sample lists more than 85,000 distinct CDR3 sequences; about 60% were seen once. The template was RNA from unsorted bulk tissue. More than 3 cm separated this lung sample from the edge of the tumor. Sequenced sample: distant non-tumor lung tissue. The receptors were sampled from a man aged 25 to 40 with non-small cell lung cancer.

To note about this clonotype: The conserved closing phenylalanine or tryptophan is absent in this CDR3, likely reflecting a read error. The chain recombines TRBV12-3 or TRBV12-4 with TRBJ2-1; TRBD2 matches at 8 bases. The CDR3 spans 12 residues. V lost 5 bases to trimming and J lost 8 bases; unmatched junction nucleotides: 2. The CDR3 region is CASSETSDEQFS. CDR3 DNA: TGTGCCAGCAGTGAGACTAGCGATGAGCAGTTCTCC.

Of note for this clonotype: A single base separates this from a much larger clone, so it may be a read error. The chain combines TRBV20-1 with TRBJ2-5, with D perhaps given as TRBD1 or TRBD2 (5 bases each). This CDR3 comprises 13 residues. CDR1 and CDR2 from the germline V gene are DFQATT and SNEGSKA (reference sequence). The CDR3 coding sequence is TGCAGTGCTAGAGAACCGGGACCGGAGGCCCAGCGCTTC. Amino acid sequence: CSAREPGPEAQRF.

This clonotype was observed many times. The V gene is TRBV20-1, the J gene TRBJ1-4; a weak D match, TRBD1 (5 bases). The V end was cut by 7 bases, the J end by 4 bases, with 16 bases between. The V gene's germline CDR1 is DFQATT and CDR2 SNEGSKA (reference sequence). The CDR3 length is 14 residues. As DNA, the CDR3 is TGCAGTGTTTCAGTAGGGGCCAATAATGAAAAACTGTTTTTT. Amino acid sequence: CSVSVGANNEKLFF.

About this clonotype itself: With a much larger clone just one base away, this may be a read error. The V gene is TRBV11-2, the J gene TRBJ2-5; 7 positions agree with TRBD1. Germline V lookup: CDR1 SGHAT, CDR2 FQNNGV. CDR3 length: 13 residues. CDR3 DNA: TGTGTCAGCAGCCGCAGGGGGCAAGAGACCCAGTACTTC. Its translation: CVSSRRGQETQYF.

Concerning this clonotype: It is likely a read error, because the conserved phenylalanine at the end of the CDR3 is missing. V gene TRBV7-9 combines with J gene TRBJ2-4; D is uncertain. The CDR3 length is 13 residues. V was clipped by 5 bases and J by 0 bases, with 5 bases between them. Looked up from germline, CDR1 is SEHNR and CDR2 is FQNEAQ (reference sequence). CDR3 loop: CASSPLAKNIQYL. The CDR3 DNA reads as TGTGCCAGCAGCCCCTTAGCCAAAAACATTCAGTACTTG.

Details on this clonotype: Just one base apart from a much larger clone, this may be a read error. This chain connects TRBV6-2 or TRBV6-3 to TRBJ2-2; TRBD2 is a possible D gene (6 bases). The CDR3 covers 13 residues. Germline values: CDR1 MNHEY, CDR2 SVGEGT. The CDR3: CAGSPSDVGELFF. CDR3 in DNA: TGTGCCGGCAGTCCTAGCGATGTCGGGGAGCTGTTTTTT.

This chain uses TRBV20-1 with TRBJ2-3; 7 bases are shared with TRBD1. Germline trimming cut 3 bases from V and 12 bases from J; bases unmatched to any gene: 15. CDR3 length equals 14 residues. Germline V gene sequence: CDR1 DFQATT, CDR2 SNEGSKA (reference sequence). The CDR3 nucleotides read TGCAGTGCTAGCGGGGAAGGGGGCACAGATAGACAGTATTTT. It specifies CSASGEGGTDRQYF.

Of note for this clonotype: One end of the junction is discordant with germline, which a read error may explain. This sequence joins TRBV11-2 and TRBJ1-1, with 8 positions matching TRBD1. Germline V gives CDR1 SGHAT, CDR2 FQNNGV. The CDR3 is 15 amino acids. CDR3 amino acids: CASSPRGQVDTEASF. DNA for the CDR3: TGTGCCAGCAGCCCCCGGGGACAGGTGGACACTGAAGCTTCCTTT.

Details on this clonotype: The junction and the germline gene differ at one end; a read error may be behind it. This rearrangement joins TRBV20-1 to TRBJ2-2; TRBD1 matches at 9 bases. The CDR3 contains 15 residues. Germline lookup yields CDR1 DFQATT and CDR2 SNEGSKA (reference sequence). The CDR3 DNA follows: TGCAGTGCTACAAGGGACAGGGAGAGGATCGGGGAGCTGTTCTTT. This gives the protein CSATRDRERIGELFF.

This chain links TRBV20-1 with TRBJ2-3; 8 bases fit TRBD2. Per germline, CDR1 DFQATT and CDR2 SNEGSKA (reference sequence). The CDR3 covers 14 residues. The CDR3 reads CNATGLVGEDTQYF. DNA for the CDR3: TGCAATGCCACGGGACTAGTGGGAGAAGATACGCAGTATTTT.

A few counts support this clonotype. V usage is TRBV7-2 and J usage is TRBJ2-2; 9 positions match TRBD1. Per the germline V gene, CDR1 is SGHTA and CDR2 is FQGNSA. This CDR3 is built from 15 residues. V dropped 3 bases and J dropped 7; count of bases not matched to a gene: 6. In nucleotides, the CDR3 is TGTGCCAGCAGCTTGTGGGACAGGGTCAACGGGGAGCTGTTTTTT. The encoded protein is CASSLWDRVNGELFF.

The rearrangement uses TRBV11-2 and TRBJ2-1, with D perhaps matching TRBD2 (6 bases). This CDR3 comprises 15 residues. V dropped 4 bases and J dropped 15 bases, with 25 bases sitting between them. The V gene's germline CDR1 is SGHAT and CDR2 FQNNGV. The CDR3 here is CASSSNLGGSSYWFF. CDR3 bases: TGTGCCAGCAGCTCGAATCTTGGGGGGTCCTCTTACTGGTTCTTC.

V is TRBV13 and J is TRBJ2-7; D unresolved. From germline, CDR1 is PRHDT and CDR2 FYEKMQ (reference sequence). The CDR3 contains 13 residues. The CDR3 sequence: CTNSPHPRTEQYF. Here the CDR3 DNA reads TGTACCAACAGCCCCCACCCACGTACCGAGCAGTACTTC.

The chain joins TRBV28 to TRBJ2-7, with D tentatively TRBD2 (7 bases). CDR1 is MDHEN, CDR2 SYDVKM, per germline. The CDR3 contains 11 residues. V was trimmed by 7 bases and J by 6 bases, leaving 10 bases between them. CDR3 in amino acids: CASTGGGEQYF. The CDR3, as DNA: TGTGCCAGCACGGGGGGCGGCGAGCAGTACTTC. The complete variable domain, with remaining parts taken from reference TRBV28 and TRBJ2-7, reads DVKVTQSSRYLVKRTGEKVFLECVQDMDHENMFWYRQDPGLGLRLIYFSYDVKMKEKGDIPEGYSVSREKKERFSLILESASTNQTSMYLCASTGGGEQYFGPGTRLTVT.

A remark on this clonotype: Just one base apart from a much larger clone, this may be a read error. J is TRBJ1-1 and V is TRBV6-2 or TRBV6-3, with 7 bases matching TRBD1. The ends lost 5 bases at V and 3 bases at J; junction bases unmatched: 6. The CDR3 totals 14 residues. The germline V gene has CDR1 MNHEY and CDR2 SVGEGT. The CDR3 region has the DNA TGTGCCAGCAGTGAAATCAGGGGGTACACTGAAGCTTTCTTT. It codes for CASSEIRGYTEAFF.

As concerns this clonotype: Its ends do not fully match the called genes, so a read error is possible. This CDR3 reads CTTSAPRETGKLFF. The CDR3 DNA sequence: TGTACCACCAGTGCCCCGCGGGAGACCGGGAAGCTGTTTTTT. This chain links TRBV24-1 with TRBJ2-2; 7 bases map to TRBD2. Germline loops: CDR1 KGHDR, CDR2 SFDVKD. The CDR3 is made up of 14 amino acids.

V is TRBV11-1 and J is TRBJ2-5; 7 nucleotides line up with TRBD1. J gave up 3 bases and V 5 bases, and 9 bases lay outside the gene matches. Per germline, CDR1 SGHAT and CDR2 FQDESV (reference sequence). The CDR3 extends over 15 amino acids. The CDR3 reads CASSTQTGIKETQYF. The CDR3 nucleotides are TGTGCCAGCAGCACTCAGACAGGGATTAAAGAGACCCAGTACTTC.

This clonotype showed up just once. The CDR3 does not end in the conserved phenylalanine or tryptophan, so this is likely a read error. J is TRBJ1-4 and V is TRBV5-8; 12 bases match TRBD1. Germline V CDR1 and CDR2: SGHTS, YDEGEE. V was clipped by 3 bases and J by 10 bases; unmatched bases: 10. The CDR3 covers 16 residues. The CDR3 DNA reads as TGTGCCAGCAGCTCGATCGGGACAGGGGGCGGTGGAAAACTGTTTATT. It specifies CASSSIGTGGGGKLFI.

As to this clonotype: At one end the junction does not follow the germline gene, possibly because of a read error. The chain couples TRBV5-1 to TRBJ1-5; weak D call: TRBD1 (6 bases). The CDR3 is 15 amino acids. CDR1 SGHRS and CDR2 YFSETQ come from the germline V gene. CDR3 coding DNA: TGCGCCAGCAGCTTGGAGGGGGGGCCCTATCAGCCCCAGCGTTTT. This encodes CASSLEGGPYQPQRF.

CDR3 region: CASSRLAGGGETQYF. CDR3 coding DNA: TGCGCCAGCAGCCGACTAGCGGGAGGAGGAGAGACCCAGTACTTC. The gene calls are TRBV4-3 and TRBJ2-5; 13 positions match TRBD2. CDR3 length: 15 amino acids. The J segment lost 4 bases and the V segment lost 4 bases, leaving 3 bases of the junction unmatched. CDR1 and CDR2 from the germline V gene are LGHNA and YSLEER.

In regard to this clonotype: This clone may be a read error of a much larger clone one base away. V and J are TRBV6-5 and TRBJ2-3; D may be TRBD2 (5 bases). The CDR3 runs 15 residues. The germline CDR1 and CDR2 sequences are MNHEY and SVGAGI. The CDR3, as DNA: TGTGCCAGCTGTTACTCGTTGCTAGCAACAGATACGCAGTATTTT. Translating it yields CASCYSLLATDTQYF.

The V call is TRBV29-1, the J call TRBJ1-1; D gene uncertain. This CDR3 is 12 amino acids long. CDR1 and CDR2 from the germline V gene are SQVTM and ANQGSEA. Trimming removed 4 bases at V and 3 bases at J, with 9 bases between. CDR3 nucleotides: TGCAGCGTTGTATTCACCCACACTGAAGCTTTCTTT. Amino acids: CSVVFTHTEAFF.

The chain employs TRBV5-8 and TRBJ2-1; 15 positions agree with TRBD2. Unmatched junction bases numbered 11, after V lost 1 base and J lost 0 bases. Germline CDR1 SGHTS, CDR2 YDEGEE. This CDR3 is 21 amino acids long. CDR3 DNA: TGTGCCAGCAGCTTGATCGGACTAGCGGGGGGGAGAGGGAGCTCCTACAATGAGCAGTTCTTC. It encodes CASSLIGLAGGRGSSYNEQFF.

By share, this clonotype counts as medium-sized. The chain employs TRBV11-3 and TRBJ2-2, with 11 positions matching TRBD1. The ends lost 5 bases at V and 5 bases at J; junction bases unmatched: 7. The V gene's germline CDR1 is SGHNT and CDR2 YENEEA. This CDR3 contains 16 residues. The DNA of the CDR3 is TGTGCCAGCAGCGGACAGGGGGCTGCAGGGACCGGGGAGCTGTTTTTT. It codes for CASSGQGAAGTGELFF.

This clonotype showed up many times. The chain links TRBV7-8 to TRBJ1-1, with 10 bases that match TRBD1. Germline V gene lookup returns CDR1 SGHVS and CDR2 FQNEAQ. Losses at the gene ends were 5 bases for V and 4 bases for J; bases not matched to a gene: 7. This CDR3 spans 15 amino acids. The CDR3 sequence: CASSPGDRGFTEAFF. As DNA, the CDR3 is TGTGCCAGCAGCCCCGGGGACAGGGGCTTCACTGAAGCTTTCTTT.

This clonotype was picked up many times. The rearrangement uses TRBV12-3 or TRBV12-4 and TRBJ2-3; D is unclear. The CDR3 is 13 amino acids. Trimming stripped 3 bases from V and 6 bases from J, with 10 bases between. The CDR3 DNA is TGTGCCAGCAGTTTGGGCGAAGCGGATACGCAGTATTTT. Amino acid sequence: CASSLGEADTQYF.